This TCR beta chain derives from a study of blood T cell repertoires in COVID-19. Turning to the study itself: In each case, the material was cDNA or gDNA derived from T cells, B-cell-depleted T cells, or PBMCs.

The method was immunoSEQ multiplex PCR; TCRdb's version includes in-frame clones alone and lacks a portion of them. The profile shows some 340,000 clones, 85% to 95% of them singletons. This clone was counted a single time. The sample consisted of PBMCs or T cells enriched from blood (not recorded which). The receptor was isolated from a young woman who had been exposed to COVID-19.

The CDR3 bases are TGCGCCAGCAGCTTGTTGACTTCTGGGGCCAACGTCCTGACTTTC. It translates to CASSLLTSGANVLTF. This sequence joins TRBV5-1 and TRBJ2-6; D gene uncertain. With 1 base removed from V and 1 base from J, the gap between germline ends came to 6 bases. This CDR3 contains 15 residues. Germline-derived CDR1 and CDR2 are SGHRS and YFSETQ.